A selection of T cell receptor beta chains follows, all from one sample in a study of T cells in Graves' hyperthyroidism and ophthalmopathy. TCRdb recomputed calls from the multiplex PCR reads with MiXCR, one row per CDR3 protein. Seen here are 200,000 to 250,000 distinct CDR3 sequences, approximately 17% observed once, and the top ten hold around 50%. The sequenced material came from blood. The origin of the receptors is a man in his fifties or sixties with Graves' hyperthyroidism. The CDR3 runs from the conserved cysteine through the conserved F or W. The D gene is left open where the match is weak. Size values are once, few and many counts, or a class for expanded clones, and some rows have none.

V	size	J	D	DNA	CDR3
TRBV27	few	TRBJ1-1	-	TGTGCCAGCAGTTTATATGCAGGTAACACTGAAGCTTTCTTT	CASSLYAGNTEAFF
TRBV6-2/TRBV6-3	many	TRBJ1-1	-	TGTGCCAGCATCGGTGTCCTGAACACTGAAGCTTTCTTT	CASIGVLNTEAFF
TRBV5-1	many	TRBJ2-7	-	TGCGCCAGCAGCTTCGGGGGAGACGGCTACGAGCAGTACTTC	CASSFGGDGYEQYF
TRBV2	-	TRBJ2-5	TRBD2	TGTGCCAGCAGTGACGCTAGCGGGAGGGCCGGGGAGACCCAGTACTTC	CASSDASGRAGETQYF
TRBV9	-	TRBJ2-5	TRBD2	TGTGCCAGCAGCGTTAATCGGGCTAGCGGAAACCAAGAGACCCAGTACTTC	CASSVNRASGNQETQYF
TRBV29-1	-	TRBJ1-1	TRBD1	TGCAGCGTTGAAGATACCGGGACAGGGGGCCCGAACACTGAAGCTTTCTTT	CSVEDTGTGGPNTEAFF
TRBV2	many	TRBJ2-1	TRBD2	TGTGCCAGCAGTGACGCCCCGGGACTAGCGGGGGGTAAGCAGTTCTTC	CASSDAPGLAGGKQFF
TRBV11-2	few	TRBJ2-3	-	TGTGCCAGCAGCCAAGATCTTACTAGGGTTGATACGCAGTATTTT	CASSQDLTRVDTQYF
TRBV7-9	-	TRBJ2-2	-	TGTGCCACCCGCGGGACCGGGGAGTTGTTTTTT	CATRGTGELFF
TRBV5-8	few	TRBJ2-7	-	TGTGCCAGCAGCCCTGGCAGAGCGAGGACGTTACGAGAACAGTACTTC	CASSPGRARTLREQYF
TRBV29-1	few	TRBJ1-2	TRBD1	TGCAGCGTGGGGGGCCAGGGGGCCTATGGCTACACCTTC	CSVGGQGAYGYTF
TRBV12-3/TRBV12-4	-	TRBJ2-7	-	TGTGCCAGCAGTTTAGGAGGGGGTAGTGGGGAGCAGTACTTC	CASSLGGGSGEQYF
TRBV24-1	few	TRBJ1-2	TRBD1	TGTGCCACCAGTGATTCCACGACAGGGAACTATGGCTACACCTTC	CATSDSTTGNYGYTF
TRBV6-1	many	TRBJ2-7	-	TGTGCCAGCAGTGAAGGAGAGGGGAGTTCCTACGAGCAGTACTTC	CASSEGEGSSYEQYF
TRBV29-1	many	TRBJ2-1	TRBD2	TGCAGCGCACCTAGCGGGAGGGACCGGATGACCTACAATGAGCAGTTCTTC	CSAPSGRDRMTYNEQFF
TRBV25-1	many	TRBJ2-7	TRBD1	TGTGCCAGCAGTGGCGGACAGGGGGCAGTATACGAGCAGTACTTC	CASSGGQGAVYEQYF
TRBV3-1	-	TRBJ2-1	-	TGTGCCAGCAGCCATCGAGGTGAGCAGTTCTTC	CASSHRGEQFF
TRBV11-3	-	TRBJ2-3	-	TGTGCCAGCAGACAGGGTGCGATAGATACGCAGTATTTT	CASRQGAIDTQYF